This TCR beta chain came from a study of T cell repertoires in cytomegalovirus infection (dated 2019 in TCRdb). Notes on the research overall: Recently identified HLA-C-restricted CMV epitopes, whose presentation resists viral immunomodulation, were targeted by peptide stimulations together with well-studied HLA-B-restricted epitopes. Donor HLA type was relevant to the analysis, as public TCR beta signatures indicated carriage of CMV infection together with the matching HLA type.

These reads were obtained on an Illumina HiSeq 1500. Clones were called with MiXCR by TCRdb after fastp trimmed the public reads at Q25, and only in-frame beta chains were retained. Identical CDR3 proteins give one entry, which carries the most common genes and DNA. The sample table contains around 750,000 distinct CDR3 sequences; only one count was recorded for 30% to 35% of them. The ten largest make up roughly 12% of the sample. Study-wide conclusions, independent of this receptor: The ex vivo response was dominated by HLA-C-restricted CMV-specific TCR beta clonotypes, and the single most frequent clonotype in two of eight donors was supplied by these HLA-C-restricted clonotypes. Carriers of CMV infection plus the relevant HLA type were discriminated by the cumulative frequency of public TCR beta family members in the study cohort and in an independent roughly 400-donor cohort.

Interpreted using the paper, the treatment or condition label stands for: in vitro stimulation with specific CMV peptide epitopes to enrich CMV-specific T cells. V sheds 5 bases and J sheds 5 bases, leaving 16 bases between their ends. The CDR3 has 14 amino acids, counting the end cysteine and phenylalanine. Only CDR3 DNA is held: 42 bases, read in frame from base 1. The germline V gene sets CDR1 to SGDLS and CDR2 to YYNGEE. To note about this clonotype: Its antigen is unknown. Qualities for individual bases were not recorded, and no much larger clone is one base off.

This TCR derives from a human donor in good health (CMV status not recorded). Some clones in this sample may be carry-over from other donors' samples. The sequence links TRBV9 to TRBJ1-2; a tentative D match to TRBD1 spans 5 bases. The material sequenced was cultured CD8+ T cells from PBMCs, taken from culture after CMV antigen stimulation. The DNA sequence is as follows: TGTGCCAGCAGTGTTGAGGGAGGGGATTATGGCTACACCTTC. This yields the protein CASSVEGGDYGYTF.